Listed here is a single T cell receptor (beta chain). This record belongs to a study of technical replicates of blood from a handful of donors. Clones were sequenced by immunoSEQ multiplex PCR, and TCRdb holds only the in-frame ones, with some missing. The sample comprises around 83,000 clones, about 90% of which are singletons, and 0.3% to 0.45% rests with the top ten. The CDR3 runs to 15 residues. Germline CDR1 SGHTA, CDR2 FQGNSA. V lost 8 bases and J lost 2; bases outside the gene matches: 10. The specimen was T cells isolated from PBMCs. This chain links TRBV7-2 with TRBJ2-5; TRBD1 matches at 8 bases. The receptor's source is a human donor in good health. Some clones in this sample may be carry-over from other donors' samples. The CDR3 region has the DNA TGTGCCAGCGGGCCCCCCACAGGGGGACAAGAGACCCAGTACTTC. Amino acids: CASGPPTGGQETQYF.